This paragraph reports one T cell receptor (beta chain). This clone was observed a handful of times. This clone's antigen is unknown. No much larger clone is present one base from it, and per-base qualities are unavailable. The germline V gene encodes CDR1 MNHNY and CDR2 SVGAGI (reference sequence). The V end loses 4 bases and the J end loses 2 bases, and a stretch of 9 bases separates them. The CDR3 spans 14 residues, from the cysteine through the phenylalanine. Only CDR3 DNA remains: 42 bases, in frame from the first base. The sample belongs to a study of cytomegalovirus exposure and HLA in healthy donors (dated by TCRdb to between 2016 and 2019). The study in broad terms: The 666 repertoires of the first cohort and the approximately 130 validation repertoires were produced on the same platform, according to a later analysis. The study aimed to test whether cataloging public T cell receptors could reveal signatures of past pathogen exposure. In addition to the first cohort of around 670 subjects, a separate validation cohort of approximately 130 different subjects was used. To predict cytomegalovirus infection status, the study combined high-throughput TCR immunosequencing, statistical association of individual TCRs with disease status, and machine learning.

Summary of the overall study and its limitations: The classifier was reported to diagnose cytomegalovirus status with high specificity and sensitivity in both the original and validation cohorts. According to the authors, the approach could potentially be generalized to other disease states and immunological phenotypes. The validation cohort had no HLA typing available for a later analysis, so co-occurrence within that cohort was assessed over all 130 or so repertoires. The study listed 164 TCR beta chains as associated with cytomegalovirus. Most TCR sequences were seen in very few donors, while some public TCRs were found in many individuals. In a later analysis, TCRs clustered in the first cohort were found to also tend to co-occur in the approximately 110 validation repertoires, with approximately 94% of cluster scores above 0. Three of the identified cytomegalovirus-associated TCR beta chains were confirmed in vitro to be specific for cytomegalovirus antigens.

The donors were included in the validation cohort of roughly 130 subjects, a group kept apart from the roughly 700-subject first cohort. The method behind the library was the immunoSEQ multiplex PCR assay. The source study handled its data this way. A statistical classification framework was developed to diagnose cytomegalovirus status using the catalog of TCR beta chain sequences. TCRdb mirrors the immuneACCESS table, restricted to in-frame sequences. Some clones are absent from its copies; in checked studies, under half trace to an unresolved V gene, and the reason for the others is unknown. For V, J and clone size, that table is used; D and trimming come from the DNA. This sample is represented by around 200,000 clones; around 88% of them were singletons. About 2.9% of the sample rests with the top ten.

The receptor comes from a woman under 30 in good health and CMV-seronegative. This chain is built from TRBV6-6 and TRBJ1-5, and the D gene may be TRBD1, 5 bases matching. Input material: PBMCs. The CDR3 protein is CASSSPTGNQPQHF. DNA sequence: TGTGCCAGCAGTTCCCCGACAGGCAATCAGCCCCAGCATTTT.